Listed below are T cell receptor beta chains from one sample, sequenced in a study of beta chain features in type 1 diabetes. Some clones are missing from TCRdb's copy, which holds only in-frame ones; the method was immunoSEQ multiplex PCR. This sample has about 230,000 clones, with over 8.5% found just once. The sample taken for sequencing was naive CD4+ T cells from blood. These receptors were taken from a woman aged 18-30 years in good health. CDR3s include the opening cysteine and the closing phenylalanine or tryptophan. A D gene is named only where the DNA matches it firmly. Some rows have no size entry. The others give once, few or many, or a class for an expanded clone.

V	D	J	size	DNA	CDR3
TRBV23-1	TRBD1	TRBJ1-1	.	TGCGCCAGCGGAAGCCCTAAGGGGGCGAACACTGAAGCTTTCTTT	CASGSPKGANTEAFF
TRBV5-4	.	TRBJ1-6	.	TGTGCCAGCAGCTTGATGCAGGGTACCTCACCCCTCCACTTT	CASSLMQGTSPLHF
TRBV2	TRBD1	TRBJ2-6	.	TGTGCCAGCAGTCCTGGGACAGGGGTGAACTCTGGGGCCAACGTCCTGACTTTC	CASSPGTGVNSGANVLTF
TRBV5-1	.	TRBJ2-1	few	TGCGCCAGCAGCTTGGGCTCCCTTCAGGGGCAGTTCTTC	CASSLGSLQGQFF
TRBV15	TRBD2	TRBJ2-7	few	TGTGCCACCAGCAGAGATATAGCGGGAGGAGGCGAGCAGTACTTC	CATSRDIAGGGEQYF
TRBV18	.	TRBJ1-1	few	TGTGCCAGCTCACCGCATCAGGTTTTGCGCACTGAAGCTTTCTTT	CASSPHQVLRTEAFF
TRBV14	.	TRBJ1-2	.	TGTGCCAGCAGCCAAGCCGGCGGAGCTAACTATGGCTACACCTTC	CASSQAGGANYGYTF
TRBV12-5	.	TRBJ1-1	.	TGTGCTAGTTCTCGGGGGGGTGACCCTGAAGCTTTCTTT	CASSRGGDPEAFF
TRBV4-1	.	TRBJ2-7	.	TGCGCCCGCCGACAGAGGAACTACGAGCAGTACTTC	CARRQRNYEQYF
TRBV6-5	TRBD1	TRBJ1-2	few	TGTGCCAGCAGTCTGGGACAGAATTATGGCTACACCTTC	CASSLGQNYGYTF
TRBV30	.	TRBJ2-2	.	TGTGCCCGTAACTTGGCCAAAGGAGTCACCGGGGAGCTGTTTTTT	CARNLAKGVTGELFF
TRBV2	TRBD1	TRBJ1-1	few	TGTGCCAGCAGTGACGTTCAGGGGGCTATGAATACTGAAGCTTTCTTT	CASSDVQGAMNTEAFF
TRBV6-5	.	TRBJ2-7	many	TGTGCCAGCAGTAACCGACAGTCTCGCTCCTACGAGCAGTACTTC	CASSNRQSRSYEQYF
TRBV10-3	.	TRBJ2-1	once	TGTGCCAGCAGATCCGGGACTGTAGTACAGGTGCAGTTCTTC	CASRSGTVVQVQFF
TRBV7-9	.	TRBJ1-5	few	TGTGCCAGCAGCTTATTTTCGGGTGACAATCAGCCCCAGCATTTT	CASSLFSGDNQPQHF
TRBV5-6	.	TRBJ2-5	few	TGTGCCAGCAGCTTGGAATTGGCGGGAGAGACCCAGTACTTC	CASSLELAGETQYF
TRBV30	.	TRBJ1-3	.	TGTGCCTCGTTACGCGGCAGATTAACTGGAAACACCATATATTTT	CASLRGRLTGNTIYF
TRBV7-2	.	TRBJ2-2	many	TGTGCCAGCAGCTTCTACACCGGGGAGCTGTTTTTT	CASSFYTGELFF
TRBV25-1	TRBD1	TRBJ2-5	.	TGTGCCAGCGGGGCCCGGGGACAGCGGGAGACCCAGTACTTC	CASGARGQRETQYF
TRBV5-1	.	TRBJ1-5	few	TGCGCCAGCAGCTTGTCAGGGAAAAACAATCAGCCCCAGCATTTT	CASSLSGKNNQPQHF
TRBV5-1	.	TRBJ2-3	.	TGCGCCAGCAGCTCGACAGGCTCTACGCAGTATTTT	CASSSTGSTQYF
TRBV29-1	.	TRBJ2-7	many	TGCAGCGTCAAGATCAGGGGTTCCTACGAGCAGTACTTC	CSVKIRGSYEQYF
TRBV28	.	TRBJ2-3	few	TGTGCCAGCAGTTCGCGGTCTGAGCAGCAGTATTTT	CASSSRSEQQYF
TRBV5-1	TRBD1	TRBJ2-5	.	TGCGCCAGCAGCTTGGAACAGGGGGGAGAGACCCAGTACTTC	CASSLEQGGETQYF
TRBV14	.	TRBJ2-7	.	TGTGCCAGCAGCCATGCAGGCGGGGACCCTAGGGGCTACGAGCAGTACTTC	CASSHAGGDPRGYEQYF
TRBV10-3	.	TRBJ2-1	many	TGTGCCATCAGGGACGGGAGATCGTCCTACAATGAGCAGTTCTTC	CAIRDGRSSYNEQFF
TRBV5-1	TRBD1	TRBJ1-1	few	TGCGCCAGCAGCGCCCAGGGGGCGGGCACTGAAGCTTTCTTT	CASSAQGAGTEAFF
TRBV7-9	.	TRBJ2-1	.	TGTGCCAGCAGCTTAATGCAGGGGAACAATGAGCAGTTCTTC	CASSLMQGNNEQFF
TRBV9	.	TRBJ2-2	few	TGTGCCAGCAGCGTAGGGTTCCGCGGGGACACCGGGGAGCTGTTTTTT	CASSVGFRGDTGELFF
TRBV9	TRBD2	TRBJ2-1	.	TGTGCCAGCAGCGTAGAGGTAGCGGGGAATGAGCAGTTCTTC	CASSVEVAGNEQFF
TRBV7-7	TRBD2	TRBJ2-1	once	TGTGCCAGCAGCTTAAACCCGTCTAGCGGGAGGAATGAGCAGTTCTTC	CASSLNPSSGRNEQFF
TRBV5-6	TRBD1	TRBJ2-1	few	TGTGCCAGCAGCGGACAGGGGGCGCGGTATATTCCTGAGCAGTTCTTC	CASSGQGARYIPEQFF
TRBV2	.	TRBJ1-5	.	TGTGCCAGCAGTGCAGGGATGCCTCGTTTCAGGCCCCAGCATTTT	CASSAGMPRFRPQHF
TRBV7-2	.	TRBJ1-3	few	TGTGCCAGCAGCTCCCGACGCGGTTACTCTGGAAACACCATATATTTT	CASSSRRGYSGNTIYF
TRBV2	TRBD2	TRBJ2-3	.	TGTGCCAGCAAGACTAGCGGGACCACAGATACGCAGTATTTT	CASKTSGTTDTQYF
TRBV2	TRBD1	TRBJ2-7	few	TGTGCCAGCAGTGATGGCAGGGGGCGATACGAGCAGTACTTC	CASSDGRGRYEQYF
TRBV29-1	.	TRBJ2-2	.	TGCAGCGTCACTAGCCAGATAAACACCGGGGAGCTGTTTTTT	CSVTSQINTGELFF
TRBV2	.	TRBJ1-6	few	TGTGCCAGCAGTGAACAGGGCGCCTATAATTCACCCCTCCACTTT	CASSEQGAYNSPLHF
TRBV10-3	TRBD1	TRBJ1-1	.	TGTGCCATCACCCGACAGGGGGACACTGAAGCTTTCTTT	CAITRQGDTEAFF
TRBV30	TRBD1	TRBJ1-3	few	TGTGCCTGGTTTCGGGACAGGGGCTCTGGAAACACCATATATTTT	CAWFRDRGSGNTIYF
TRBV27	TRBD2	TRBJ2-2	few	TGTGCCAGCAGTTTATTGGGGGGGGTGAACACCGGGGAGCTGTTTTTT	CASSLLGGVNTGELFF
TRBV15	TRBD2	TRBJ2-1	few	TGTGCCACCAGCAGAGATACGAGCGGGGGGGCTTTTAATGAGCAGTTCTTC	CATSRDTSGGAFNEQFF
TRBV15	TRBD2	TRBJ2-5	few	TGTGCCACCAGCAGACGGCGGGAGGGCCAGGAGACCCAGTACTTC	CATSRRREGQETQYF
TRBV5-4	TRBD2	TRBJ2-3	few	TGTGCCAGCAGCAGCGGACTAGCGGGAGGGCCCGGCACAGATACGCAGTATTTT	CASSSGLAGGPGTDTQYF
TRBV10-3	TRBD2	TRBJ2-1	.	TGTGCCATCAGCAACCTTCTAGCGGGAGCGGATGAGCAGTTCTTC	CAISNLLAGADEQFF
TRBV2	TRBD2	TRBJ2-1	.	TGTGCCAGCAGTCCTATCCCCGGGACTAGAACTGACAATGAGCAGTTCTTC	CASSPIPGTRTDNEQFF